This T cell receptor beta chain was captured in a study of blood T cell repertoires in COVID-19. Study-wide context: Some COVID-19 samples were acute and others convalescent; all came from the United States, Italy and Spain. In each case, the material was cDNA or gDNA derived from T cells, B-cell-depleted T cells, or PBMCs.

The V gene end was trimmed by 0 bases and the J gene end by 10 bases; junction bases not matched to a gene: 6. Germline V gene lookup returns CDR1 MNHEY and CDR2 SVGAGI. The CDR3 is made up of 14 amino acids. Per the original data handling: Amplifying reference gene primers gave estimates of nucleated cell counts. Some clones are missing from TCRdb's copy, which holds only in-frame ones; the method was immunoSEQ multiplex PCR. That table is the source of V, J and clone size, and D and trimming were worked out from the DNA. The sample lists roughly 290,000 clones; around 88% were seen once. The chain joins TRBV6-5 to TRBJ2-1; 7 bases are a match to TRBD1. Sequenced sample: peripheral blood. The clonotype originates from a young man with acute or convalescent COVID-19. CDR3 nucleotides: TGTGCCAGCAGTTACTCGACAGGGCGAGGCGAGCAGTTCTTC. Amino acid sequence: CASSYSTGRGEQFF.